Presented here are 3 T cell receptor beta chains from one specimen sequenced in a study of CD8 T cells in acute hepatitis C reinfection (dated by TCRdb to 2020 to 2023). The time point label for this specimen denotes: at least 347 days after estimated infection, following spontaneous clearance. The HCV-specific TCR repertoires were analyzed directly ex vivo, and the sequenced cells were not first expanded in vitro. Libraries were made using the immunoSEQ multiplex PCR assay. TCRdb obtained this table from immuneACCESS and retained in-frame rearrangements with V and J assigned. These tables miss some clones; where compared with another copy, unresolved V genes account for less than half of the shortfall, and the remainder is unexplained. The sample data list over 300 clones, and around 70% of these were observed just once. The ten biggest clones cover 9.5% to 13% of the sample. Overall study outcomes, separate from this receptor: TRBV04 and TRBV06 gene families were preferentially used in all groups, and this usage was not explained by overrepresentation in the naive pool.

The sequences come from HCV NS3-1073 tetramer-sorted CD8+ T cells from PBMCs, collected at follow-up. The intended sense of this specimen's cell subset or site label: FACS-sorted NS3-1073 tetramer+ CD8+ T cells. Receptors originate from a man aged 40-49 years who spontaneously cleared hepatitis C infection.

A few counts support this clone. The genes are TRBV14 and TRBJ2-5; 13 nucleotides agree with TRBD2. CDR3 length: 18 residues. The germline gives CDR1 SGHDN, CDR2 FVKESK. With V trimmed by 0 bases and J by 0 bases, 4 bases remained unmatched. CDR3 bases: TGTGCCAGCAGCCAAGAAGAGACTAGCGGGGGGTACCAAGAGACCCAGTACTTC. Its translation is CASSQEETSGGYQETQYF.

The CDR3 here is CASSAMGLVAFF. DNA of the CDR3: TGTGCCAGCAGCGCCATGGGACTGGTGGCTTTCTTT. The rearrangement uses TRBV5-6 and TRBJ1-1; possible D gene TRBD1, 5 bases. CDR3 length: 12 amino acids. Trimming pared 4 bases from V and 11 bases from J, leaving 15 bases between. Germline V gene data show CDR1 as SGHDT and CDR2 as YYEEEE.

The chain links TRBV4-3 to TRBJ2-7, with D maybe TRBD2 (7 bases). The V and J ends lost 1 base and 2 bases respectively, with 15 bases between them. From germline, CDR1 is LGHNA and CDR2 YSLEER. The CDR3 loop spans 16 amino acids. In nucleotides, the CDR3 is TGCGCCAGCAGCCAAGCTGCGGGGGCTGCGCCCTACGAGCAGTACTTC. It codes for CASSQAAGAAPYEQYF.